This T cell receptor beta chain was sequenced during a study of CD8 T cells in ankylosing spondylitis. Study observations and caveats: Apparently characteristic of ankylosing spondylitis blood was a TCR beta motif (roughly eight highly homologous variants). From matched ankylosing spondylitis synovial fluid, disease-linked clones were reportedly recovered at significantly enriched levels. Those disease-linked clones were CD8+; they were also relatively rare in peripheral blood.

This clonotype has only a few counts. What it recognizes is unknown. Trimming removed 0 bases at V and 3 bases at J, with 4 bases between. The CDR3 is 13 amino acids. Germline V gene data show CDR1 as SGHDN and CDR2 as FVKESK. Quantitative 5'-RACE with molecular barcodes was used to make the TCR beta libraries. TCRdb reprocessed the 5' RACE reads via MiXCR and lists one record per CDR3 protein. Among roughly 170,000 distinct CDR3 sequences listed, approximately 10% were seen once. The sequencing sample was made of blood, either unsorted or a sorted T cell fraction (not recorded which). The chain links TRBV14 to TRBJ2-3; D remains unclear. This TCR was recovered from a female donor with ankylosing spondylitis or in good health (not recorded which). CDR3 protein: CASSQERTDTQYF. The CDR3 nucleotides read TGTGCCAGCAGCCAAGAGCGAACAGATACGCAGTATTTT.